This T cell receptor beta chain was sequenced for a study of shared clonotypes between healthy human individuals (dated by TCRdb to between 2020 and 2021). About the full investigation: Three men and a couple of women, aged 18 to 49 years, made up the cohort. For each donor, CD4 naive and CD4 memory were each run on three plates, CD8 naive on two plates, and CD8 memory on one plate. To estimate repertoire size and how much clonotypes are shared between individuals, the study performed deep sequencing of blood TCR repertoires from 4 to 6 healthy adults. To increase sequencing depth and limit assay-specific biases, different laboratories used diverse techniques to prepare libraries and sequence TCR repertoires. Between about 0.94 and 8.9 billion PBMCs per donor were obtained by leukapheresis. Overall study results and their limits: Because the study included only a small number of donors, the genetic and exposure-history diversity represented was limited. When several donors were compared, the shared fraction of clonotypes was about 5.5% for naive CD4, roughly 3.3% for naive CD8, roughly 2.5% for memory CD4, and 0.3% to 0.5% for memory CD8. Estimated clonotype richness was generally larger for naive than for memory subsets. Pairwise subsampling led to the expectation that sequencing depth would affect the degree of clonotype sharing among donors. Higher generation probabilities were observed for clonotypes shared by all four sorted-subset donors than for non-shared clonotypes. Sampling was restricted to blood, and TCR repertoires in tissues likely differ from the TCR repertoires found in blood. Even with the large sequencing depth, rarefaction of the sorted-subset datasets indicated that sequencing was incomplete.

Using the deep immunoSEQ assay, TCR CDR3 regions were amplified from genomic DNA by multiplex PCR. For each cell subset, the extracted genomic DNA was distributed evenly across all wells of several immunoSEQ 96-well plates, and each plate served as one replicate. For sorted subsets, roughly 200 ng of genomic DNA, equivalent to 25,000 to 35,000 T cell genomes, went into each replicate PCR. Purified libraries were measured with a Qubit 3.0 fluorometer, size-checked on a Bioanalyzer 2100, and measured again with the KAPA Library Quantification kit. Every immunoSEQ 96-well plate was sequenced on a separate single-read 150-cycle Illumina NextSeq 550 flow cell. From the authors' description of their analysis: Because only junctional sequences without quality scores were contained in the immunoSEQ output, filtering matching that applied to full-length reads could not be performed. Sequences were annotated with PyIR, a Python wrapper for IgBLAST v1.9, using IMGT germline references to assign V/J genes and CDR3. Any read was removed if the V/J assignment was weak (E-value above 1e-6), the CDR3 was missing, or the read contained stop codons, out-of-frame junctions, or ambiguous translated residues. V3J clonotypes were defined by identical inferred V gene, J gene, and CDR3 amino acid sequence. Percentage overlap between repertoires was calculated by dividing the number of shared unique clonotypes by the size of the smaller repertoire. RTK rarefaction, the Chao1 estimator, and Recon v2.1 estimates of unobserved clonotypes were used to assess repertoire richness. For all TCRbeta clonotypes obtained by the gDNA method from four donors, generation probabilities were computed with OLGA. Sourced from immuneACCESS, this table was stored by TCRdb with only in-frame sequences that have V and J called. A share of the clones is absent; for the studies checked, an unresolved V gene accounts for under half, and the remainder has no known explanation. That table gives V, J and clone size, and the DNA gave D and trimming. The sample yields some 2.1 million clones; 85% to 95% were counted once. Together, the top ten hold roughly 1% of the sample.

CD8 naive samples consisted of CD45RO-negative cells that were positively selected for CCR7, yielding a CD45RA+CCR7+ population without TemRA cells. The donors were healthy, HIV-negative adults with no recently reported acute infections or vaccinations. Every donor was a Caucasian adult living in Nashville, Tennessee, USA. After blood collection by leukapheresis, PBMCs were isolated using Ficoll-Histopaque density gradient centrifugation and then cryopreserved in the vapor phase of liquid nitrogen. Analytical flow cytometry was used to check the purity and quantity of each magnetically sorted T cell population. Each sorted fraction had its genomic DNA isolated and then quantified by UV absorbance on a Nanodrop 2000c. The junction carries 20 bases between V and J, which are trimmed by 1 base and 3 bases respectively. Reading from cysteine to phenylalanine, the CDR3 counts 18 amino acids. Of the read, only the CDR3 DNA is kept; its 54 bases are in frame from base 1. The CDR1 and CDR2 encoded by the germline V gene are LGHNA and YSLEER.

Points on this clone: Which antigen it targets is not known. The input lacks base qualities; no much larger clone sits a single base away.

Here the chain combines TRBV4-3 and TRBJ2-3, with the D segment identity uncertain. This sequence was found in a man aged 18 to 29 in good health. The specimen was naive CD8+ T cells sorted from blood. The sample's cell subset or site label, decoded: CD45RA+CCR7+. DNA sequence: TGCGCCAGCAGCCAAGCGCCCCGCGCTACGCTAGGTACAGATACGCAGTATTTT. Its protein reads: CASSQAPRATLGTDTQYF.